This TCR beta chain was profiled in a study of shared clonotypes between healthy human individuals. CDR3 size: 14 residues. Germline trimming cut 4 bases from V and 2 bases from J; bases unmatched to any gene: 6. The germline gives CDR1 SQVTM, CDR2 ANQGSEA. PCR replicates from unsorted PBMC used approximately 290 ng DNA, and this amount was 25,000 to 30,000 T cell genomes. Sequencing of unsorted PBMC DNA was carried out using ten immunoSEQ deep assay plates. Only in-frame clones appear in the TCRdb table, and some are missing; sequencing was by immunoSEQ multiplex PCR. The sample records under 600,000 clones, roughly four fifths being singletons.

This TCR was sampled from a middle-aged woman in good health. Some clones in this sample may be carry-over from other donors' samples. J is TRBJ2-3 and V is TRBV29-1, with TRBD2 matching over 7 bases. The sample was PBMCs. The CDR3 DNA sequence: TGCAGCGTTGCGGTAGCGGGCAACACAGATACGCAGTATTTT. This gives the protein CSVAVAGNTDTQYF.